The 30 T cell receptor beta chains given below trace back to one sample, sequenced in a study of cytomegalovirus exposure and HLA in healthy donors. Primers for the PCR totalled 60 Vbeta and 13 Jbeta. Profiled with immunoSEQ multiplex PCR; TCRdb holds only in-frame clones, not every one. Recorded here are tens of thousands of clones; the top ten clones represent roughly 12%. The sequencing input was PBMCs. These receptors were collected from a woman aged 55-69 years in good health and CMV-seropositive.

V is TRBV5-1 and J is TRBJ2-7; 9 positions match TRBD1. Trimming removed 4 bases from V and 6 bases from J; junction bases left unmatched: 5. The CDR3 totals 13 residues. CDR1 SGHRS and CDR2 YFSETQ come from the germline V gene. The CDR3 DNA reads TGCGCCAGCAGCAGGGGACAGGGTTCCGAGCAGTACTTC. Protein product: CASSRGQGSEQYF.

The genes are TRBV29-1 and TRBJ1-1; D is unresolved. Germline CDR1 reads SQVTM; CDR2 reads ANQGSEA. The CDR3 contains 13 residues. Trimming shortened V by 5 bases and J by 5 bases, and 15 bases separated the two germline ends. The CDR3 DNA sequence: TGCAGCGTTCCTGGACCGGGGAGGACTGAAGCTTTCTTT. Its protein product is CSVPGPGRTEAFF.

The chain is built from TRBV7-9 and TRBJ2-7; the match to TRBD1 covers 10 bases. This CDR3 has 15 amino acids. The V gene end was trimmed by 0 bases and the J gene end by 5 bases; junction bases not matched to a gene: 4. Germline CDR1 SEHNR, CDR2 FQNEAQ (reference sequence). The CDR3 DNA follows: TGTGCCAGCAGCTTAGCCGGGACAGGGGAGGACGAGCAGTACTTC. Its translation is CASSLAGTGEDEQYF.

This chain joins TRBV2 and TRBJ1-5; possible D gene TRBD1, 5 bases. The CDR3 covers 17 residues. The ends were cut back, 11 bases at V and 7 bases at J, with 30 bases in the middle. CDR1 and CDR2 (germline): SNHLY, FYNNEI. CDR3 nucleotide sequence: TGTGCCGCTCCTAGCCCGGGGAGGAGGCAGGGTAGGCAGCCCCAGCATTTT. Amino acid sequence: CAAPSPGRRQGRQPQHF.

The rearrangement links TRBV25-1 to TRBJ2-2, with D perhaps matching TRBD2 (7 bases). Trimming took off 10 bases at V and 9 bases at J, with 18 bases between the two ends. Germline V gene sequence: CDR1 MGHDK, CDR2 SYGVNS. The CDR3 extends over 13 amino acids. In nucleotides, the CDR3 is TGTGCCACCCTGAGGGGGGGCTCTCGGGAGCTGTTTTTT. Translating gives CATLRGGSRELFF.

On this clone: The sample carries other DNA sequences with the same CDR3. V is TRBV2 and J is TRBJ1-1; 7 bases line up with TRBD1. The V segment lost 5 bases and the J segment 3 bases; nucleotides outside the gene matches: 3. CDR1 is SNHLY, CDR2 FYNNEI, per germline. The CDR3 loop spans 13 amino acids. The CDR3 region has the DNA TGTGCCAGCAGTCCCGACAGGGACACTGAAGCTTTCTTT. It specifies CASSPDRDTEAFF.

The rearrangement links TRBV4-1 to TRBJ1-5; D ambiguous. V dropped 0 bases and J dropped 7 bases, with 10 bases sitting between them. The germline V gene encodes CDR1 MGHRA and CDR2 YSYEKL. The CDR3 is 14 residues long. In nucleotides, the CDR3 is TGCGCCAGCAGCCAAGATCCGGGATTACAGCCCCAGCATTTT. Amino acids: CASSQDPGLQPQHF.

The chain combines TRBV6-5 with TRBJ2-7; maybe TRBD1 (6 bases). CDR3 length: 15 residues. The V and J ends lost 5 bases and 0 bases respectively, with 14 bases between them. Germline assignment: CDR1 MNHEY and CDR2 SVGAGI. The CDR3 is CASSAQGPSSYEQYF. The CDR3 DNA is TGTGCCAGCAGTGCACAGGGTCCGAGCTCCTACGAGCAGTACTTC.

The V gene is TRBV18, the J gene TRBJ1-6; 7 nucleotides agree with TRBD1. Germline CDR1 KGHSH, CDR2 LQKENI. With V trimmed by 3 bases and J by 4 bases, 6 bases remained unmatched. The CDR3 extends over 16 amino acids. CDR3 DNA sequence: TGTGCCAGCTCACCGCTCGGGACAGCATATAATTCACCCCTCCACTTT. Amino acids: CASSPLGTAYNSPLHF.

This sequence joins TRBV30 and TRBJ1-4, with a possible D match to TRBD1 (5 bases). CDR3 length: 11 amino acids. Trimming took 5 bases from V and 8 from J, leaving 9 bases between them. Germline CDR1 and CDR2: GTSNPN and SVGIG (reference sequence). CDR3 amino acids: CAWGGSEKLFF. DNA for the CDR3: TGTGCCTGGGGGGGGTCCGAAAAACTGTTTTTT.

The chain carries TRBV2 and TRBJ1-6; TRBD1 might be the D (6 bases). Germline CDR1 and CDR2: SNHLY and FYNNEI. Trimming cost V 7 bases and J 0 bases, with 10 bases left between them. The CDR3 consists of 15 residues. The CDR3 sequence is CASIDRFSYNSPLHF. DNA for the CDR3: TGTGCCAGCATCGACAGGTTCTCCTATAATTCACCCCTCCACTTT.

This sequence joins TRBV18 and TRBJ2-7; TRBD1 matches at 9 bases. The ends lost 3 bases at V and 6 bases at J; junction bases unmatched: 9. Germline CDR1 and CDR2: KGHSH and LQKENI. The CDR3 is 15 amino acids. The CDR3: CASSPPGTGIGEQYF. CDR3 sequence (DNA): TGTGCCAGCTCACCGCCCGGGACAGGGATAGGCGAGCAGTACTTC.

The rearrangement joins TRBV18 to TRBJ1-6, with 9 bases lining up with TRBD1. The CDR3 contains 15 residues. CDR1 KGHSH and CDR2 LQKENI come from the germline V gene. Trimming removed 3 bases from V and 6 bases from J; junction bases left unmatched: 3. The CDR3 DNA is TGTGCCAGCTCACCCCCGGGACAGGGTAATTCACCCCTCCACTTT. It encodes CASSPPGQGNSPLHF.

The chain uses TRBV11-2 and TRBJ1-5; D is undetermined. V shed 3 bases and J shed 2 bases, with 14 bases lying between them. The CDR3 loop spans 16 amino acids. CDR1 is SGHAT and CDR2 is FQNNGV in the germline V gene. CDR3 loop: CASSFRRGDGNQPQHF. In DNA, the CDR3 is TGTGCCAGCAGCTTTCGGCGCGGGGATGGCAATCAGCCCCAGCATTTT.

This rearrangement joins TRBV5-1 to TRBJ2-1; 10 nucleotides agree with TRBD2. The V gene end was trimmed by 5 bases and the J gene end by 4 bases; junction bases not matched to a gene: 9. Germline CDR1 and CDR2: SGHRS and YFSETQ. The CDR3 has 16 residues. CDR3 nucleotide sequence: TGCGCCAGCAGGAGGCTAGCGGGGGCCCCGTACAATGAGCAGTTCTTC. Its protein is CASRRLAGAPYNEQFF.

This chain uses TRBV11-2 with TRBJ1-6, with 8 positions matching TRBD1. Germline V gene lookup returns CDR1 SGHAT and CDR2 FQNNGV. With 5 bases clipped from V and 4 bases from J, the junction kept 4 bases outside the gene matches. The length of the CDR3 is 15 residues. The CDR3 bases are TGTGCCAGCAGCCACGGACAGGGATATAATTCACCCCTCCACTTT. Translation gives CASSHGQGYNSPLHF.

The gene calls are TRBV5-1 and TRBJ1-1, with TRBD1 identical over 7 bases. CDR1 SGHRS and CDR2 YFSETQ come from the germline V gene. CDR3 length equals 15 residues. Trimming took 4 bases from V and 4 from J; bases not matched to a gene: 10. The CDR3 protein is CASSPRTGRSTEAFF. DNA for the CDR3: TGCGCCAGCAGCCCTAGGACAGGTCGGTCCACTGAAGCTTTCTTT.

The chain combines TRBV5-1 with TRBJ2-7; D perhaps matches TRBD1 (5 bases). The CDR3 runs 17 residues. The V end was cut by 0 bases, the J end by 2 bases, with 18 bases between. Germline CDR1 and CDR2: SGHRS and YFSETQ. CDR3 residues: CASSLDLGRTSPYEQYF. The CDR3 DNA is TGCGCCAGCAGCTTGGACTTGGGGCGCACCTCTCCCTACGAGCAGTACTTC.

The chain has TRBV11-2 and TRBJ2-1; 10 bases align to TRBD2. Unmatched junction bases numbered 11, after V lost 6 bases and J lost 9 bases. This CDR3 is built from 15 residues. Per germline, CDR1 SGHAT and CDR2 FQNNGV. The CDR3, as DNA: TGTGCCAGCAGGAGGGAGCGGGGGGGCATTAGTGAGCAGTTCTTC. This sequence encodes CASRRERGGISEQFF.

The J gene is TRBJ2-1, the V gene TRBV6-1; a weak D match, TRBD2 (6 bases). Trimming cost V 5 bases and J 5 bases, with 13 bases left between them. CDR1 and CDR2 (germline): MNHNS, SASEGT. This CDR3 is built from 14 residues. The CDR3 reads CASSIGGSNNEQFF. CDR3 in DNA: TGTGCCAGCAGTATCGGGGGTTCTAACAATGAGCAGTTCTTC.

The gene calls are TRBV19 and TRBJ2-5; perhaps TRBD2 as D (7 bases). CDR1 is LNHDA, CDR2 SQIVND, per germline (reference sequence). The CDR3 consists of 14 residues. V was cut by 5 bases and J by 4 bases, with 14 bases left in between. CDR3 loop: CASSPLGGGETQYF. The CDR3 DNA follows: TGTGCCAGTAGTCCACTAGGGGGGGGAGAGACCCAGTACTTC.

Concerning this clone itself: Germline is not matched at one junction end, which may reflect a read error. Different DNA sequences within this sample yield the same CDR3. This chain links TRBV6-5 with TRBJ1-6, with TRBD1 as a possible D gene (5 bases). CDR1 is MNHEY and CDR2 is SVGAGI in the germline V gene. This CDR3 contains 14 residues. DNA for the CDR3: TGTGCCAGCAGTTCCCAGGGTTTTGGTTCACCCCTACACTTT. Encoded protein: CASSSQGFGSPLHF.

The gene calls are TRBV5-1 and TRBJ2-7, with TRBD1 matching 12 bases. This CDR3 is built from 15 residues. The V gene's germline CDR1 is SGHRS and CDR2 YFSETQ. V was clipped by 4 bases and J by 4 bases; unmatched bases: 6. The CDR3 nucleotides are TGCGCCAGCAGCGGAACGGGACAGGGGGCGTACGAGCAGTACTTC. Its translation is CASSGTGQGAYEQYF.

This rearrangement joins TRBV7-8 to TRBJ2-7; D unclear. Germline V gene lookup returns CDR1 SGHVS and CDR2 FQNEAQ. V gave up 1 base and J gave up 6 bases, with 16 bases separating them. CDR3 size: 15 residues. CDR3 DNA sequence: TGTGCCAGCAGCTTAGACCCCCAAGAGGTGAGCGAGCAGTACTTC. As protein: CASSLDPQEVSEQYF.

This chain uses TRBV5-1 with TRBJ1-1; a weak D match, TRBD1 (6 bases). Trimming removed 0 bases at V and 5 bases at J, with 17 bases between. This CDR3 is 16 amino acids long. Germline CDR1 reads SGHRS; CDR2 reads YFSETQ. CDR3 DNA sequence: TGCGCCAGCAGCTTGGCCCGGGACAAGGCGGCTACTGAAGCTTTCTTT. This gives the protein CASSLARDKAATEAFF.

This sequence joins TRBV4-3 and TRBJ1-2; 9 nucleotides agree with TRBD1. CDR1 is LGHNA, CDR2 YSLEER, per germline. Trimming at V came to 3 bases and at J to 8 bases, leaving 7 bases not matched to a gene. The CDR3 has 14 residues. CDR3 sequence: CASSQEATGGGYTF. Here the CDR3 DNA reads TGCGCCAGCAGCCAGGAGGCGACAGGGGGAGGCTACACCTTC.

The chain uses TRBV7-9 and TRBJ2-3; 11 nucleotides agree with TRBD1. Germline CDR1 and CDR2: SEHNR and FQNEAQ (reference sequence). The ends lost 4 bases at V and 2 bases at J; junction bases unmatched: 5. The CDR3 consists of 16 residues. DNA of the CDR3: TGTGCCAGCAGCTGGGGACAGGGGGGACTCACAGATACGCAGTATTTT. Protein sequence: CASSWGQGGLTDTQYF.

This chain joins TRBV10-2 and TRBJ1-6; maybe TRBD1 (5 bases). V lost 3 bases and J lost 7, with 13 bases in between. Per germline, CDR1 WSHSY and CDR2 SAAADI. CDR3 size: 15 residues. CDR3 loop: CASSEPGTGNSPLHF. CDR3 nucleotide sequence: TGCGCCAGCAGTGAACCTGGGACTGGGAATTCACCCCTCCACTTT.

About this clone: The junction departs from the called germline gene at one end, perhaps through a read error. Different DNA sequences within this sample yield the same CDR3. The chain has TRBV5-1 and TRBJ1-6; 11 bases line up with TRBD1. Germline-derived CDR1 and CDR2 are SGHRS and YFSETQ. CDR3 size: 18 residues. This CDR3 is CASSRASGQGADNSPLHF. The DNA for the CDR3 is TGCGCCAGCAGCCGCGCATCCGGACAGGGGGCAGATAATTCACCCCTACACTTT.

The J gene is TRBJ2-5, the V gene TRBV7-2; 9 bases align to TRBD2. The CDR3 has 15 residues. Germline V gives CDR1 SGHTA, CDR2 FQGNSA. V shed 5 bases, J shed 3 bases, and the junction held 7 bases outside the gene matches. DNA for the CDR3: TGTGCCAGCAGCACGGCGGCTAGCGGGAAAGAGACCCAGTACTTC. Translated: CASSTAASGKETQYF.